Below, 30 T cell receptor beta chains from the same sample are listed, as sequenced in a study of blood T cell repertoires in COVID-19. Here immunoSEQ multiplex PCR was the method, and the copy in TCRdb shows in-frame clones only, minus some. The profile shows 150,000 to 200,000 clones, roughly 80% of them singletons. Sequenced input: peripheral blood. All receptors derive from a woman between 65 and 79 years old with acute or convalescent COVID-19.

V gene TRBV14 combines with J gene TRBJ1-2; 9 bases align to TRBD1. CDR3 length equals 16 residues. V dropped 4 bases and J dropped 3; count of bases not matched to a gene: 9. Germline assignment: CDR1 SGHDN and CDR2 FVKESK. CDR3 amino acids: CASSRRQGGLDYGYTF. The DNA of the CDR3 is TGTGCCAGCAGCCGTCGACAGGGGGGCTTAGACTATGGCTACACCTTC.

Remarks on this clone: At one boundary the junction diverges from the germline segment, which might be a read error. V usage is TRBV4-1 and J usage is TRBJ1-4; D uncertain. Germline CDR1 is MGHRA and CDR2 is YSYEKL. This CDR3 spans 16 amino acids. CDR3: CASSQDFPFPNEKLFF. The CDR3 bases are TGCGCCAGCAGTCAAGATTTTCCCTTCCCTAATGAAAAACTGTTTTTT.

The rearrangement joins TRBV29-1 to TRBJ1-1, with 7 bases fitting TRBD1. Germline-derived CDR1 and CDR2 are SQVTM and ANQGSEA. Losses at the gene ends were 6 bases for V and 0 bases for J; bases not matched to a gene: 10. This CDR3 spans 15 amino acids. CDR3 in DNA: TGCAGCGTCAACAGGGGCGCCGACGTGAACACTGAAGCTTTCTTT. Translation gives CSVNRGADVNTEAFF.

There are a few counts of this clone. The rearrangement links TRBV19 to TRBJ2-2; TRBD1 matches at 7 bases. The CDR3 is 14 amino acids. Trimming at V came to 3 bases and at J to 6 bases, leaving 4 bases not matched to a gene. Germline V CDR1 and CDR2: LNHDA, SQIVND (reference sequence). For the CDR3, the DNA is TGTGCCAGTAGTATGACAGGGTACCCCGGGGAGCTGTTTTTT. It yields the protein CASSMTGYPGELFF.

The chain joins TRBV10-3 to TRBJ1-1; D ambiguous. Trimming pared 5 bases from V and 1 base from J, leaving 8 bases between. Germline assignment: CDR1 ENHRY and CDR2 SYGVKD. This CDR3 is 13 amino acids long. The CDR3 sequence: CAISNTRNTEAFF. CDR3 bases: TGTGCCATCAGTAACACCCGGAACACTGAAGCTTTCTTT.

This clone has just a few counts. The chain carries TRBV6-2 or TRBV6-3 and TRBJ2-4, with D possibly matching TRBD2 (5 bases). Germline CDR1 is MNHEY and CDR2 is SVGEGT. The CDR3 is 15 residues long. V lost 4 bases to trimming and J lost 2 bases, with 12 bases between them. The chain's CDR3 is CASSSLAISKNIQYF. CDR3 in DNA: TGTGCCAGCAGTTCCCTAGCTATATCCAAAAACATTCAGTACTTC.

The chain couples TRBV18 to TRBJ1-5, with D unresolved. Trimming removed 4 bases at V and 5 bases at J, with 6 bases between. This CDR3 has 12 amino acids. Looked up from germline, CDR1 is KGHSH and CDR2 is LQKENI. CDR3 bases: TGTGCCAGCTCACGGCGGGATCAGCCCCAGCATTTT. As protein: CASSRRDQPQHF. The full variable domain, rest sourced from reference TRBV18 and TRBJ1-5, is NAGVMQNPRHLVRRRGQEARLRCSPMKGHSHVYWYRQLPEEGLKFMVYLQKENIIDESGMPKERFSAEFPKEGPSILRIQQVVRGDSAAYFCASSRRDQPQHFGDGTRLSIL.

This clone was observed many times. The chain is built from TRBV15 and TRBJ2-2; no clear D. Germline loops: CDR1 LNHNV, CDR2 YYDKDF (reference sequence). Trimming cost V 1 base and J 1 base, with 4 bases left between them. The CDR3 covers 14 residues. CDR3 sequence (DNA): TGTGCCACCAGCAGAGTCAGGAACACCGGGGAGCTGTTTTTT. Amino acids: CATSRVRNTGELFF.

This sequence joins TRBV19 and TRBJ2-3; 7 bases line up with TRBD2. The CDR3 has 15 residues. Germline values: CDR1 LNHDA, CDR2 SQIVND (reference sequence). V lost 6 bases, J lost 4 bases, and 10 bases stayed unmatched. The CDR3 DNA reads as TGTGCCAGTAGAAACCGGGCGGGAGTGGCAGATACGCAGTATTTT. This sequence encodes CASRNRAGVADTQYF.

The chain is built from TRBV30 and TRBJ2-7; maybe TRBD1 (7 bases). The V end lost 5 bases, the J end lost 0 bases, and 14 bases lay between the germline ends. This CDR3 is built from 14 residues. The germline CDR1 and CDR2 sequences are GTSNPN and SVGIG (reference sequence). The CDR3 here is CAWARRGPSYEQYF. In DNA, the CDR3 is TGTGCCTGGGCAAGGAGGGGGCCCTCCTACGAGCAGTACTTC.

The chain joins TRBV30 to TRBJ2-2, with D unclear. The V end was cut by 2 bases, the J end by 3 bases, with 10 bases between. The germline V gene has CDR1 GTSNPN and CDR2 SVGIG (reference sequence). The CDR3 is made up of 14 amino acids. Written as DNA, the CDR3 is TGTGCCTGGAGTAGAAAAATAGACACCGGGGAGCTGTTTTTT. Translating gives CAWSRKIDTGELFF.

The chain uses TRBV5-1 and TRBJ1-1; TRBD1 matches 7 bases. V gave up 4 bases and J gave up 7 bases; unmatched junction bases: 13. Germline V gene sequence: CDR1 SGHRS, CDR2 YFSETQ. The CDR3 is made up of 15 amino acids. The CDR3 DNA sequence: TGCGCCAGCAGCCCGCAGACAGGGAGAACAGGTGAAGCTTTCTTT. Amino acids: CASSPQTGRTGEAFF.

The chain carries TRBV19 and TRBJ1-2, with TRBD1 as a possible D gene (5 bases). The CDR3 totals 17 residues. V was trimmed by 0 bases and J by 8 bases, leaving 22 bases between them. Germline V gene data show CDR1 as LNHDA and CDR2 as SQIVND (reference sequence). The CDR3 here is CASSIDRADQSGKGYTF. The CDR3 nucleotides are TGTGCCAGTAGTATAGACAGGGCGGACCAGTCCGGAAAGGGCTACACCTTC.

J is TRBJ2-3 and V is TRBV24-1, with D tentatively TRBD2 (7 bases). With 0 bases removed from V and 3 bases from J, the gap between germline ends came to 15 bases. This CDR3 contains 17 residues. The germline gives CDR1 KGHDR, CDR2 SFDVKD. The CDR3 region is CATSDLGRGPGTDTQYF. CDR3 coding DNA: TGTGCCACCAGTGATTTGGGGCGGGGGCCCGGAACAGATACGCAGTATTTT.

CDR3 DNA: TGTGCCAGCAGTTACAGGACAGCGAACTATGGCTACACCTTC. As protein: CASSYRTANYGYTF. The rearrangement links TRBV6-5 to TRBJ1-2; D perhaps matches TRBD1 (6 bases). CDR3 size: 14 residues. Germline V gene lookup returns CDR1 MNHEY and CDR2 SVGAGI. The V end was cut by 2 bases, the J end by 2 bases, with 9 bases between.

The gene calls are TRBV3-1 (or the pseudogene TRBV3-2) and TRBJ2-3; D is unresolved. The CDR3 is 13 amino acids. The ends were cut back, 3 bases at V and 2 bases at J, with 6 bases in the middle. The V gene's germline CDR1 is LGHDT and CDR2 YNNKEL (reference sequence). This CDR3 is CASSQSYTDTQYF. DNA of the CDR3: TGTGCCAGCAGCCAGTCTTACACAGATACGCAGTATTTT.

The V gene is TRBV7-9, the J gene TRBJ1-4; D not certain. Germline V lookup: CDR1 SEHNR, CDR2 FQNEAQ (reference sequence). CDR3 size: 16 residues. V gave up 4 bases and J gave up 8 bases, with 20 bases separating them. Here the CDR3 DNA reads TGTGCCAGCAGCTCCTCGTACGGCCGGGAGGACGAAAAACTGTTTTTT. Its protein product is CASSSSYGREDEKLFF.

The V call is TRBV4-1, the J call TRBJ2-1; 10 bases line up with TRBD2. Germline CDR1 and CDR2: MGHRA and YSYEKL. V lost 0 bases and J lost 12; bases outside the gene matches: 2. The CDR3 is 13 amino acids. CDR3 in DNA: TGCGCCAGCAGCCAAGATAGCGGGAGGTCGCAGTTCTTC. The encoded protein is CASSQDSGRSQFF.

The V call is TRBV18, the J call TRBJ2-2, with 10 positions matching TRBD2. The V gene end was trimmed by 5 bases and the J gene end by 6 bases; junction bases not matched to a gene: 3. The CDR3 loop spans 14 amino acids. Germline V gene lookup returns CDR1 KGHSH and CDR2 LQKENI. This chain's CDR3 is CASSTSGIAGELFF. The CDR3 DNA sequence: TGTGCCAGCTCAACTAGCGGGATCGCCGGGGAGCTGTTTTTT.

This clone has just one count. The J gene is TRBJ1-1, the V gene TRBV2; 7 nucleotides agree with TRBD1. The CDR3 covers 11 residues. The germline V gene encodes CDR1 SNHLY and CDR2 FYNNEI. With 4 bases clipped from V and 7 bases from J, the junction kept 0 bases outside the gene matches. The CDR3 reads CASSGDSEAFF. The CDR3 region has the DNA TGTGCCAGCAGTGGGGACAGTGAAGCTTTCTTT.

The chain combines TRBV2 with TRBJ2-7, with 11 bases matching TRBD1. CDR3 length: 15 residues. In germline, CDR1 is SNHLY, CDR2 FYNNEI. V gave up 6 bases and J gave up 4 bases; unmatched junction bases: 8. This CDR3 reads CASRKRDRGIYEQYF. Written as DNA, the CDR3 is TGTGCCAGCAGGAAGAGGGACAGGGGGATTTACGAGCAGTACTTC.

CDR3 sequence (DNA): TGTGCCAGCAGCCCCCCAGGGGACTACGAGCAGTACTTC. It encodes CASSPPGDYEQYF. The rearrangement joins TRBV7-9 to TRBJ2-7, with TRBD1 as a possible D gene (6 bases). In germline, CDR1 is SEHNR, CDR2 FQNEAQ (reference sequence). The CDR3 length is 13 residues. Trimming removed 5 bases from V and 3 bases from J, with 11 bases in between.

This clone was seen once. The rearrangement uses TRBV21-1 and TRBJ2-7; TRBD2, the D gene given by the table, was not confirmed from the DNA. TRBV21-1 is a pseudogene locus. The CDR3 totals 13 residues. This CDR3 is CASSSSPSYEQYF. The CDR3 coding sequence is TGTGCCAGCAGTTCGTCTCCCTCCTACGAGCAGTACTTC.

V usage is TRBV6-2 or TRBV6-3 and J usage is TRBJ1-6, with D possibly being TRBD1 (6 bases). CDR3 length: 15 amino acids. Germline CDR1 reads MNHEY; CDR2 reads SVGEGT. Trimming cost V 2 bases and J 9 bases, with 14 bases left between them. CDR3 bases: TGTGCCAGCAGTTACAGGGGGACGTATGGTTCACCCCTCCACTTT. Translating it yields CASSYRGTYGSPLHF.

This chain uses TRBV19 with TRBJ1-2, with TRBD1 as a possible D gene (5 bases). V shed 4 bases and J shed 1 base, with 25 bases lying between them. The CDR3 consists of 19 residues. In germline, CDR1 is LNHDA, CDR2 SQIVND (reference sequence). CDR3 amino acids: CASSTRRGAGSRYNYGYTF. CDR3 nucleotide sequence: TGTGCCAGTAGTACCCGAAGGGGCGCAGGGTCGAGATATAACTATGGCTACACCTTC.

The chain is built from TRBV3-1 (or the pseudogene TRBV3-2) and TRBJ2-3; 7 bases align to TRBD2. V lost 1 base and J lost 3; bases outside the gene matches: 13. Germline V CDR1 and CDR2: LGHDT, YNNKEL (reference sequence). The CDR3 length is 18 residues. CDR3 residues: CASSQAETREGRTDTQYF. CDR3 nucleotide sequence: TGTGCCAGCAGCCAAGCTGAAACGAGGGAGGGTCGGACAGATACGCAGTATTTT.

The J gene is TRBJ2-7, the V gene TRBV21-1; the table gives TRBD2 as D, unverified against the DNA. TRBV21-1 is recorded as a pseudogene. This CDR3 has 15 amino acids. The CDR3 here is CASAPSGTPPGQQYF. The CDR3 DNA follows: TGTGCCAGCGCCCCCTCCGGGACTCCCCCGGGACAGCAGTACTTC.

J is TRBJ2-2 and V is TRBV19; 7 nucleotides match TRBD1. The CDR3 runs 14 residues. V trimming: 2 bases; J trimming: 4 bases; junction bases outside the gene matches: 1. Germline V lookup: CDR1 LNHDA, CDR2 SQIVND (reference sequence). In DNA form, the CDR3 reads TGTGCCAGTAGTATACGGGACAGCACCGGGGAGCTGTTTTTT. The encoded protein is CASSIRDSTGELFF.

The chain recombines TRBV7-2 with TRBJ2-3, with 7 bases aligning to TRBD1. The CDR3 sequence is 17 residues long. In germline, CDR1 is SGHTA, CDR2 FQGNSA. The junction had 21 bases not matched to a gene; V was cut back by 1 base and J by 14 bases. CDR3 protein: CASSLVGPGLAGGIAYF. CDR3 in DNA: TGTGCCAGCAGCTTAGTTGGCCCAGGCTTGGCAGGGGGTATCGCGTATTTT.

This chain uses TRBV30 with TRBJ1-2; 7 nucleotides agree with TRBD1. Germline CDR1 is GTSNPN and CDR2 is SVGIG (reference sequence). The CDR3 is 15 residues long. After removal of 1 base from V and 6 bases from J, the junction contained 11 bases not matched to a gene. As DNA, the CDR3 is TGTGCCTGGAGTGCCAATCTAGCGACAGGGCATGGCTACACCTTC. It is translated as CAWSANLATGHGYTF. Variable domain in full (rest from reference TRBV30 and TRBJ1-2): SQTIHQWPATLVQPVGSPLSLECTVEGTSNPNLYWYRQAAGRGLQLLFYSVGIGQISSEVPQNLSASRPQDRQFILSSKKLLLSDSGFYLCAWSANLATGHGYTFGSGTRLTVV.